One sample yielded the 20 T cell receptor beta chains listed below, sequenced in a study of shared clonotypes between healthy human individuals. The method was immunoSEQ multiplex PCR; TCRdb's version includes in-frame clones alone and lacks a portion of them. The data contain around 2,100,000 clones, just under 95% of them singletons. Naive CD8 cells lacked CD45RO, underwent positive selection for CCR7 and left out terminally differentiated effector memory CD45RA+ cells. Sequencing was done on a sample of naive CD8+ T cells sorted from blood. These receptor sequences come from a man aged 18-30 years in good health.

The chain employs TRBV7-3 and TRBJ2-7, with 7 bases identical to TRBD1. The V gene end was trimmed by 5 bases and the J gene end by 4 bases; junction bases not matched to a gene: 11. The CDR3 contains 15 residues. CDR1 SGHTA and CDR2 FQGTGA come from the germline V gene. CDR3 sequence (DNA): TGTGCCAGCAGCCTAGGGGCAGGGGGAATATACGAGCAGTACTTC. Its translation is CASSLGAGGIYEQYF.

Regarding this clone: Other DNA sequences of this sample code for an identical CDR3. The chain uses TRBV7-9 and TRBJ1-5; D unresolved. V dropped 2 bases and J dropped 7 bases, with 6 bases sitting between them. The CDR3 has 12 amino acids. The germline V gene encodes CDR1 SEHNR and CDR2 FQNEAQ (reference sequence). In nucleotides, the CDR3 is TGTGCCAGCAGCTTAACGAACCAGCCCCAGCATTTT. Translating it yields CASSLTNQPQHF.

As to this clone: The sample has other DNA sequences that encode this CDR3 too. The chain has TRBV28 and TRBJ2-3; 11 positions match TRBD2. This CDR3 region has 16 residues. The germline V gene encodes CDR1 MDHEN and CDR2 SYDVKM. The J segment lost 4 bases and the V segment lost 3 bases, leaving 6 bases of the junction unmatched. The CDR3 protein is CASSFPTSGGSDTQYF. The DNA of the CDR3 is TGTGCCAGCAGTTTCCCCACTAGCGGGGGTTCAGATACGCAGTATTTT.

The rearrangement uses TRBV6-6 and TRBJ2-1; D is possibly TRBD1 (6 bases). Germline loops: CDR1 MNHNY, CDR2 SVGAGI (reference sequence). The CDR3 consists of 13 residues. V shed 6 bases and J shed 5 bases, with 11 bases lying between them. Here the CDR3 reads CASRGAGDNEQFF. Here the CDR3 DNA reads TGTGCCAGCAGGGGGGCGGGCGACAATGAGCAGTTCTTC.

This chain joins TRBV29-1 and TRBJ2-7; TRBD1 aligns across 10 bases. Germline CDR1 is SQVTM and CDR2 is ANQGSEA. The CDR3 totals 15 residues. J was trimmed by 5 bases and V by 6 bases; bases with no gene match: 13. The CDR3 region is CSVGDPGQGRHEQYF. DNA for the CDR3: TGCAGCGTAGGGGACCCGGGACAGGGGAGGCACGAGCAGTACTTC.

This chain uses TRBV4-1 with TRBJ2-2; D is undetermined. Germline V gives CDR1 MGHRA, CDR2 YSYEKL. Deletions cut 4 bases from V and 2 bases from J, with 11 bases between. The CDR3 extends over 15 amino acids. The DNA of the CDR3 is TGCGCCAGCAGCCCGACCGGCGCTAACACCGGGGAGCTGTTTTTT. Its translation: CASSPTGANTGELFF.

This chain uses TRBV4-1 with TRBJ2-7; perhaps TRBD2 as D (6 bases). Germline V CDR1 and CDR2: MGHRA, YSYEKL. V lost 4 bases, J lost 2 bases, and 12 bases lay in between. The CDR3 totals 14 residues. Here the CDR3 reads CASSRSGRPYEQYF. CDR3 DNA: TGCGCCAGCAGCCGATCAGGGAGGCCCTACGAGCAGTACTTC.

The chain employs TRBV18 and TRBJ2-7; perhaps TRBD1 as D (6 bases). The CDR3 loop spans 14 amino acids. Germline V gene lookup returns CDR1 KGHSH and CDR2 LQKENI. V was pared by 6 bases and J by 2 bases, with 14 bases between. The CDR3, as DNA: TGTGCCAGCTCCCTACAGGGCCAGACCTACGAGCAGTACTTC. This codes for CASSLQGQTYEQYF.

The V and J genes are TRBV10-1 and TRBJ2-7, with a possible D match to TRBD1 (5 bases). CDR1 and CDR2 (germline): WNHNN, SYGVQD (reference sequence). The CDR3 is made up of 12 amino acids. The V end was cut by 6 bases, the J end by 6 bases, with 12 bases between. The CDR3 DNA sequence: TGCGCCAGCAGGGATAGGGGTGGCGAGCAGTACTTC. It yields the protein CASRDRGGEQYF.

The chain is built from TRBV27 and TRBJ2-1; no clear D. From germline, CDR1 is MNHEY and CDR2 SMNVEV (reference sequence). The CDR3 length is 14 residues. The V and J ends lost 10 bases and 3 bases respectively, with 16 bases between them. The CDR3: CATSAGGDYNEQFF. DNA for the CDR3: TGTGCCACCTCCGCTGGCGGAGACTACAATGAGCAGTTCTTC.

The chain combines TRBV11-2 with TRBJ1-5, with no clear D. This CDR3 contains 15 residues. V dropped 5 bases and J dropped 4 bases, with 15 bases sitting between them. Germline loops: CDR1 SGHAT, CDR2 FQNNGV. CDR3 in DNA: TGTGCCAGCAGCCCATCTGGAGTGGGAAATCAGCCCCAGCATTTT. This gives the protein CASSPSGVGNQPQHF.

This sequence joins TRBV5-6 and TRBJ2-3; possibly TRBD1 for D (6 bases). Trimming pared 4 bases from V and 2 bases from J, leaving 14 bases between. Germline-derived CDR1 and CDR2 are SGHDT and YYEEEE. The CDR3 is made up of 15 amino acids. The CDR3, as DNA: TGTGCCAGCAGCCTCCGGGACATACCCACAGATACGCAGTATTTT. Translated: CASSLRDIPTDTQYF.

J is TRBJ1-6 and V is TRBV19, with D maybe TRBD1 (6 bases). The CDR3 covers 17 residues. Germline V gene sequence: CDR1 LNHDA, CDR2 SQIVND (reference sequence). Trimming left V 1 base short and J 2 bases short, with 12 bases between. CDR3 DNA: TGTGCCAGTAGTATAGGGCCAGGGGAGGCCTATAATTCACCCCTCCACTTT. Translation: CASSIGPGEAYNSPLHF.

This chain joins TRBV11-2 and TRBJ2-7; 12 nucleotides line up with TRBD1. The germline CDR1 and CDR2 sequences are SGHAT and FQNNGV. V lost 3 bases and J lost 7; bases outside the gene matches: 4. This CDR3 is 14 amino acids long. The DNA for the CDR3 is TGTGCCAGCAGCTTGGGACAGGGGGCAAGTGAGCAGTACTTC. This gives the protein CASSLGQGASEQYF.

A remark on this clone: Other DNA sequences within the sample encode an identical CDR3. V is TRBV5-1 and J is TRBJ2-7, with D possibly being TRBD1 (5 bases). CDR1 is SGHRS and CDR2 is YFSETQ in the germline V gene. Trimming took 2 bases from V and 0 from J, leaving 9 bases between them. This CDR3 contains 14 residues. In DNA, the CDR3 is TGCGCCAGCAGCTTTGACAGTTACTCCTACGAGCAGTACTTC. Its protein product is CASSFDSYSYEQYF.

The chain employs TRBV27 and TRBJ2-7; D may be TRBD2 (5 bases). The CDR3 consists of 16 residues. Germline loops: CDR1 MNHEY, CDR2 SMNVEV (reference sequence). V was clipped by 5 bases and J by 5 bases, with 22 bases between them. CDR3 nucleotide sequence: TGTGCCAGCAGTCATACTCAGGTCACCGGGATGGACGAGCAGTACTTC. Amino acid sequence: CASSHTQVTGMDEQYF.

The chain couples TRBV27 to TRBJ2-3; no clear D. The CDR3 extends over 13 amino acids. Trimming left V 5 bases short and J 1 base short, with 7 bases between. Germline V CDR1 and CDR2: MNHEY, SMNVEV (reference sequence). The CDR3 protein is CASSVHGTDTQYF. CDR3 nucleotide sequence: TGTGCCAGCAGTGTACACGGCACAGATACGCAGTATTTT.

J is TRBJ2-7 and V is TRBV5-6; D perhaps matches TRBD1 (5 bases). This CDR3 is 14 amino acids long. V was cut by 3 bases and J by 0 bases, with 10 bases left in between. Per the germline V gene, CDR1 is SGHDT and CDR2 is YYEEEE. CDR3 sequence reads: CASSSDSYSYEQYF. In DNA form, the CDR3 reads TGTGCCAGCAGCTCCGACAGCTACTCCTACGAGCAGTACTTC. Based on the CDR3 plus reference TRBV5-6 and TRBJ2-7, the full variable domain is DAGVTQSPTHLIKTRGQQVTLRCSPKSGHDTVSWYQQALGQGPQFIFQYYEEEERQRGNFPDRFSGHQFPNYSSELNVNALLLGDSALYLCASSSDSYSYEQYFGPGTRLTVT.

This clone was detected only once. The rearrangement uses TRBV5-6 and TRBJ2-1; no definite D call. This CDR3 contains 15 residues. V lost 0 bases, J lost 7 bases, and 14 bases lay in between. The germline V gene has CDR1 SGHDT and CDR2 YYEEEE. Here the CDR3 DNA reads TGTGCCAGCAGCTTGGCAGACTCTTGGGTGAATGAGCAGTTCTTC. This sequence encodes CASSLADSWVNEQFF.

V gene TRBV28 combines with J gene TRBJ2-7; tentatively, D is TRBD1 (6 bases). Germline V gives CDR1 MDHEN, CDR2 SYDVKM. Trimming left V 4 bases short and J 2 bases short, with 18 bases between. CDR3 length: 16 residues. The CDR3 bases are TGTGCCAGCAGTTCCCGGCCGTGGACAGAGACCTACGAGCAGTACTTC. This encodes CASSSRPWTETYEQYF.